This T cell receptor (beta chain) was observed in a study of blood T cell repertoires in COVID-19. Study at large: Researchers got acute and convalescent COVID-19 samples from the United States, Italy and Spain. PBMCs, B-cell-depleted T cells, or T cells were the source of the cDNA or gDNA that made up the material.

Per the authors' pipeline: Amplifying reference gene primers gave estimates of nucleated cell counts. Sequencing used immunoSEQ multiplex PCR; TCRdb keeps in-frame clones, though not all of them. The V and J calls and the clone size are those of that table, but D and trimming were determined from the DNA. The sample shows 40,000 to 50,000 clones, approximately 90% of them seen only once. Trimming removed 4 bases from V and 8 bases from J, with 14 bases in between. In germline, CDR1 is MNHEY, CDR2 SMNVEV (reference sequence). The CDR3 has 13 residues. The sample consisted of peripheral blood. The TCR comes from a human donor in a cohort sampled during active COVID-19. The gene calls are TRBV27 and TRBJ1-1; tentatively, D is TRBD1 (6 bases). The CDR3 DNA follows: TGTGCCAGCAGTTCAGACAGGATAGGAGAAGCTTTCTTT. This encodes CASSSDRIGEAFF.